This TCR beta chain came from a study of shared clonotypes between healthy human individuals. About the research overall: Contributing individuals were two females and a few males aged 18 to 49.

The DNA input per sorted-subset replicate PCR was about 0.2 ug, corresponding to some 27,000 T cell genomes. Repertoires were generated with immunoSEQ multiplex PCR, while TCRdb's copy carries only in-frame clones and drops some. The sample yields over a million clones, over 95% seen once. Subsets obtained from CD4+ cells comprised CD45RA+ naive and CD45RA-negative memory cells. Losses at the gene ends were 6 bases for V and 7 bases for J; bases not matched to a gene: 12. The CDR3 spans 16 residues. CDR1 and CDR2 from the germline V gene are SGHTA and FQGNSA. The chain joins TRBV7-2 to TRBJ1-2, with TRBD1 matching over 12 bases. The sequenced sample was naive CD4+ T cells sorted from blood. The subset is: CD45RA+ positively selected. This sequence was found in a man aged 25 to 45 in good health. CDR3 coding DNA: TGTGCCAGCAGGCAAACCGGGACAGGGGGCCGGGGTGGCTACACCTTC. Protein: CASRQTGTGGRGGYTF.